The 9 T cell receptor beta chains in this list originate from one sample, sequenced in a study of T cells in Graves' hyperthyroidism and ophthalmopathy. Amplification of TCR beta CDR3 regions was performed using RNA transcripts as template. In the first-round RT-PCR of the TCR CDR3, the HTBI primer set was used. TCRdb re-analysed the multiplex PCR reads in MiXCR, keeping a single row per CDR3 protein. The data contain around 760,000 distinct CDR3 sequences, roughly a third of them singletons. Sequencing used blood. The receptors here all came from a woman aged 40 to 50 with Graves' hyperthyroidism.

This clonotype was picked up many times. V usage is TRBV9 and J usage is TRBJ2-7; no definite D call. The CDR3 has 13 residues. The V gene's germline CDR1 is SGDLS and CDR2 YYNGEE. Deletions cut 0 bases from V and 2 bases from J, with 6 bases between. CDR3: CASSVAATYEQYF. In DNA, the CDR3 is TGTGCCAGCAGCGTAGCGGCTACCTACGAGCAGTACTTC.

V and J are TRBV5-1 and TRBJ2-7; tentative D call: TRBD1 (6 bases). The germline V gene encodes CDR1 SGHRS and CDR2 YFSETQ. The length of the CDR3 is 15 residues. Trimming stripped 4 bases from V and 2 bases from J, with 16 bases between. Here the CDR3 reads CASSLGHLSTYEQYF. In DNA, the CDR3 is TGCGCCAGCAGCCTGGGACACCTAAGCACCTACGAGCAGTACTTC.

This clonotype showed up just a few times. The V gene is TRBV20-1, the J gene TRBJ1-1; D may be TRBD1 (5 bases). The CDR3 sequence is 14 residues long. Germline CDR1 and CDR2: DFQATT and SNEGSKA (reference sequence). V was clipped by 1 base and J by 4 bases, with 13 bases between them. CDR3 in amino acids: CSARVGAGITEAFF. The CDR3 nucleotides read TGCAGTGCTAGAGTCGGAGCAGGGATCACTGAAGCTTTCTTT.

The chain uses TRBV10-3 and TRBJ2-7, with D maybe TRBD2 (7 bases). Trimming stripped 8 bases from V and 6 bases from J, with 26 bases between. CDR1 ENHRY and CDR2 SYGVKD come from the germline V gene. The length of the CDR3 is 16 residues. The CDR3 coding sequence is TGTGCCATCCGGCCCCGAGGTGCGGGGGCCCCCGCCGAGCAGTACTTC. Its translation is CAIRPRGAGAPAEQYF.

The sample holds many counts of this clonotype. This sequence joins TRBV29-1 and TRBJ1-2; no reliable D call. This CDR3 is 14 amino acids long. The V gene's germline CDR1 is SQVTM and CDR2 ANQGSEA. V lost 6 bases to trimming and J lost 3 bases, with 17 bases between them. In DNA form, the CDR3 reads TGCAGCGTCCATCCTTGGGAGGGCGACTATGGCTACACCTTC. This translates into CSVHPWEGDYGYTF.

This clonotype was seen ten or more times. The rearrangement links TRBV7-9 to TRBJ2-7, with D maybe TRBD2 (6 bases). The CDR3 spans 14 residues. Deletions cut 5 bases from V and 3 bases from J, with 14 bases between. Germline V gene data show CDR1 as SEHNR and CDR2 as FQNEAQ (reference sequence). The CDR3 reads CASSGTGRDYEQYF. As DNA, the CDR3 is TGTGCCAGCAGCGGGACTGGCAGGGACTACGAGCAGTACTTC.

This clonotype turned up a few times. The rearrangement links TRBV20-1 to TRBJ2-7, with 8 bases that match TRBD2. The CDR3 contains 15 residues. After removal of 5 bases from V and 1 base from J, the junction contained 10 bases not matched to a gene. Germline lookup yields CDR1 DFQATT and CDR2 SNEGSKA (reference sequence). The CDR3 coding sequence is TGCAGTGCTCGCCCACTAGCGGCGGGGTCCTACGAGCAGTACTTC. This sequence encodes CSARPLAAGSYEQYF.

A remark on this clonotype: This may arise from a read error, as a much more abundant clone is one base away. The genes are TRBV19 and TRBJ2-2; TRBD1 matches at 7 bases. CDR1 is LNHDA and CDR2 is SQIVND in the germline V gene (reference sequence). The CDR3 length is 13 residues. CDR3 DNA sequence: TGTGCCAGTAGTGGACAGGACACCGGGGAGCTGTCTTTT. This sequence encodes CASSGQDTGELSF.

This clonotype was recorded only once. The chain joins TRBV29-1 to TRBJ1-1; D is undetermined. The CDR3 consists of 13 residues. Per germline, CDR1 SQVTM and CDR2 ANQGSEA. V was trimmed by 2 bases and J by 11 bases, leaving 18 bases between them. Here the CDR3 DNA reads TGCAGCGTTGAATTTTACGGTCTTGGGGTGGCTTTCTTT. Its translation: CSVEFYGLGVAFF. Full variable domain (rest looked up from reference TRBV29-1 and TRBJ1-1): SAVISQKPSRDICQRGTSLTIQCQVDSQVTMMFWYRQQPGQSLTLIATANQGSEATYESGFVIDKFPISRPNLTFSTLTVSNMSPEDSSIYLCSVEFYGLGVAFFGQGTRLTVV.